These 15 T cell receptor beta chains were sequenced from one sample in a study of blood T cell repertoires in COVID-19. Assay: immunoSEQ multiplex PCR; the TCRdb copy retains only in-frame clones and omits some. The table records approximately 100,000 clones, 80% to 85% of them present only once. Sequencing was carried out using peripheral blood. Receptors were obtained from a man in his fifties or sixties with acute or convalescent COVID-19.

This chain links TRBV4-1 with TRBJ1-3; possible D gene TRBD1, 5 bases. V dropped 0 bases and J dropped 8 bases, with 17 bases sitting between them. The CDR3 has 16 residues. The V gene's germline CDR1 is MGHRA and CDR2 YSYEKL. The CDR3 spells CASSQDRGREAYTIYF. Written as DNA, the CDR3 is TGCGCCAGCAGCCAAGATAGGGGCAGGGAGGCATACACCATATATTTT.

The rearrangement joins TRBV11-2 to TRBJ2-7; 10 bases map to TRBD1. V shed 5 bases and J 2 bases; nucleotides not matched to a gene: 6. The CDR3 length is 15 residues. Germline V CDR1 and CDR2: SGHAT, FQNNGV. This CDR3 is CASSHGTGAPYEQYF. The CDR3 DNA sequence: TGTGCCAGCAGCCATGGGACAGGGGCCCCCTACGAGCAGTACTTC.

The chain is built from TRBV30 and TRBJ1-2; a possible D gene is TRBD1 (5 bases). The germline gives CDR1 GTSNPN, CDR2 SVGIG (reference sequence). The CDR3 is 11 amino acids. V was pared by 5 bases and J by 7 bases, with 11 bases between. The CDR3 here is CAWQRRGGYTF. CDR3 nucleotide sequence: TGTGCCTGGCAAAGGAGGGGTGGCTACACCTTC.

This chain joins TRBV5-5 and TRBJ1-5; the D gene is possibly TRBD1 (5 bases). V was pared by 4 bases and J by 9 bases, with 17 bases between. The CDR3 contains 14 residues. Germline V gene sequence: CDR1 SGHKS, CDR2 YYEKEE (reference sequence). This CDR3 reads CASSPDAGRPPQHF. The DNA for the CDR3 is TGTGCCAGCAGCCCTGACGCAGGGCGGCCGCCCCAGCATTTT. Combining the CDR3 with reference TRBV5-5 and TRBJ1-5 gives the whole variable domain DAGVTQSPTHLIKTRGQQVTLRCSPISGHKSVSWYQQVLGQGPQFIFQYYEKEERGRGNFPDRFSARQFPNYSSELNVNALLLGDSALYLCASSPDAGRPPQHFGDGTRLSIL.

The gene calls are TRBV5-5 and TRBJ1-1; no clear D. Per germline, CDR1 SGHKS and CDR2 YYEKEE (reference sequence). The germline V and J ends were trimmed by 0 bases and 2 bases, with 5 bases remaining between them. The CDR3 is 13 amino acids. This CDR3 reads CASSLGENTEAFF. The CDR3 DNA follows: TGTGCCAGCAGCTTGGGCGAAAACACTGAAGCTTTCTTT.

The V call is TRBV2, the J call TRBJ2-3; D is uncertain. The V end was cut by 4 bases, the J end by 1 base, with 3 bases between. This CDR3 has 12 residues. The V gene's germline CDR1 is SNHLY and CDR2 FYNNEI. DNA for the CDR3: TGTGCCAGCAGTGCAGGCACAGATACGCAGTATTTT. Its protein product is CASSAGTDTQYF.

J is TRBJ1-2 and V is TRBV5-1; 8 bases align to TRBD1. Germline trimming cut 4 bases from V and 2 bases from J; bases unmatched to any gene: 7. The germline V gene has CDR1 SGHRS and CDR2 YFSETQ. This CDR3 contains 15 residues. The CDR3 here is CASSAGQGTNYGYTF. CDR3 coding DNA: TGCGCCAGCAGCGCCGGACAGGGTACGAACTATGGCTACACCTTC.

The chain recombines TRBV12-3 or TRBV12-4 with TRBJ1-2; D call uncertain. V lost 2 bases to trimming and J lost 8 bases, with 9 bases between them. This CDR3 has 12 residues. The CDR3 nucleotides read TGTGCCAGCAGTTTACAGGCCGAGGGCTACACCTTC. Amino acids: CASSLQAEGYTF.

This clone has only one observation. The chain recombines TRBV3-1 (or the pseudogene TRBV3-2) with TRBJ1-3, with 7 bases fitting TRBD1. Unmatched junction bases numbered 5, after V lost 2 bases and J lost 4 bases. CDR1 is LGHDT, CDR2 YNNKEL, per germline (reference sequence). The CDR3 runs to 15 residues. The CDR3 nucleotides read TGTGCCAGCAGCCAACAACCGGGACAGGGAAACACCATATATTTT. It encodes CASSQQPGQGNTIYF.

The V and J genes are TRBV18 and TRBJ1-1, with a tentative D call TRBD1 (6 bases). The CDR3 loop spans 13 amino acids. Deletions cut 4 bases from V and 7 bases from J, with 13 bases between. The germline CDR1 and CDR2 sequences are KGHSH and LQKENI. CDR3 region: CASSREQDSEAFF. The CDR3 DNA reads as TGTGCCAGCTCACGGGAACAGGACAGTGAAGCTTTCTTT.

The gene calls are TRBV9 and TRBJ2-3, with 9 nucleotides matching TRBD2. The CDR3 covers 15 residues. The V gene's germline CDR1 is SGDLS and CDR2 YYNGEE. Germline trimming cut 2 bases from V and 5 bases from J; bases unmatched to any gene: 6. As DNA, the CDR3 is TGTGCCAGCAGCGTGGCGGGGGGGCTTGGAGATACGCAGTATTTT. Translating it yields CASSVAGGLGDTQYF.

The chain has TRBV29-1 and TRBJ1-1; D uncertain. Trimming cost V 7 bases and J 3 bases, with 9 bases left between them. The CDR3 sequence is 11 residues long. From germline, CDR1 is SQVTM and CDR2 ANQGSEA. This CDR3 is CSAAYDTEAFF. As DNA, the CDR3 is TGCAGCGCCGCGTATGACACTGAAGCTTTCTTT.

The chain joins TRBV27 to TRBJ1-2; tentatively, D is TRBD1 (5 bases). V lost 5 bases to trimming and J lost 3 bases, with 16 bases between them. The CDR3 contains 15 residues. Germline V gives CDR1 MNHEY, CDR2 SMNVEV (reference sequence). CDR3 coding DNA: TGTGCCAGCAGTCCCGTACCCTCAGGGTACTATGGCTACACCTTC. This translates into CASSPVPSGYYGYTF.

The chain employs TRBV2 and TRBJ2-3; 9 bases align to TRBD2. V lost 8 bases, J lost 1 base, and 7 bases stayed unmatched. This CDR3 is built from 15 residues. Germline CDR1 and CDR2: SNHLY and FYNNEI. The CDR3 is CASSSGGWGTDTQYF. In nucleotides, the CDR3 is TGTGCCAGCTCAAGCGGGGGGTGGGGCACAGATACGCAGTATTTT.

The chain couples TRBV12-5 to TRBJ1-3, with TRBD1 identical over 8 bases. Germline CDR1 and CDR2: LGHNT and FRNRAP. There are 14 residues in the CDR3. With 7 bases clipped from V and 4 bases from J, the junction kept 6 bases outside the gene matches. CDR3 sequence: CASAGQGAGNTIYF. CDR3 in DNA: TGTGCTAGTGCTGGACAGGGCGCGGGAAACACCATATATTTT.